A single sample gave rise to the 7 T cell receptor beta chains below, sequenced in a study of T cells in Graves' hyperthyroidism and ophthalmopathy. RNA transcripts were the template for amplifying TCR beta CDR3 regions. First-round RT-PCR of the TCR CDR3 relied on the HTBI primer set. TCRdb analysed the multiplex PCR reads with MiXCR anew, one entry per CDR3 protein. The data contain 350,000 or so distinct CDR3 sequences, 20% to 25% of them singletons. Sequenced sample: blood. The receptors here all came from a woman aged 45-65 years with Graves' hyperthyroidism.

The gene calls are TRBV18 and TRBJ1-6, with 9 bases lining up with TRBD1. The germline V gene encodes CDR1 KGHSH and CDR2 LQKENI. V shed 5 bases, J shed 6 bases, and the junction held 2 bases outside the gene matches. This CDR3 spans 14 amino acids. In nucleotides, the CDR3 is TGTGCCAGCTCAAAGGACAGGGGTAATTCACCCCTCCACTTT. It codes for CASSKDRGNSPLHF.

The table lists this clonotype with a few counts. This sequence joins TRBV10-3 and TRBJ2-7; 9 bases map to TRBD2. The CDR3 contains 13 residues. Looked up from germline, CDR1 is ENHRY and CDR2 is SYGVKD. Losses at the gene ends were 10 bases for V and 4 bases for J; bases not matched to a gene: 8. CDR3 in DNA: TGTGCCACCTTAGCGGGAGATGGTTACGAGCAGTACTTC. Encoded protein: CATLAGDGYEQYF.

This clonotype appeared a single time. The rearrangement links TRBV30 to TRBJ2-3; 7 bases fit TRBD2. Germline V CDR1 and CDR2: GTSNPN, SVGIG (reference sequence). V dropped 2 bases and J dropped 2; count of bases not matched to a gene: 7. The length of the CDR3 is 15 residues. CDR3 protein: CAWSTERGSTDTQYF. CDR3 DNA: TGTGCCTGGAGTACGGAGCGGGGATCCACAGATACGCAGTATTTT.

The table lists this clonotype with many counts. The chain links TRBV12-3 or TRBV12-4 to TRBJ2-3; TRBD2 is a possible D gene (6 bases). The length of the CDR3 is 15 residues. V was trimmed by 2 bases and J by 1 base, leaving 10 bases between them. The CDR3 loop reads CASSLSGERTDTQYF. The CDR3 nucleotides are TGTGCCAGCAGTTTATCGGGAGAGCGCACAGATACGCAGTATTTT.

About this clonotype itself: A much larger clonotype is one base distant, so this may be a read error. The genes are TRBV28 and TRBJ2-7, with 8 bases matching TRBD1. Germline values: CDR1 MDHEN, CDR2 SYDVKM. The CDR3 loop spans 14 amino acids. J was trimmed by 1 base and V by 4 bases; bases with no gene match: 3. CDR3 coding DNA: TGTGCCAGCAGTTCCGGGGACAGGTCCTACGAGCAGTACTTC. This gives the protein CASSSGDRSYEQYF.

The chain has TRBV5-1 and TRBJ2-1; 11 bases match TRBD1. V trimming: 7 bases; J trimming: 4 bases; junction bases outside the gene matches: 7. This CDR3 contains 15 residues. From germline, CDR1 is SGHRS and CDR2 YFSETQ. This CDR3 is CASAAGQGVYNEQFF. The CDR3 bases are TGCGCCAGCGCCGCGGGACAGGGGGTGTACAATGAGCAGTTCTTC.

The rearrangement joins TRBV5-8 to TRBJ2-3, with D perhaps TRBD2 (5 bases). CDR3 length: 15 amino acids. Deletions cut 0 bases from V and 2 bases from J, with 10 bases between. Per germline, CDR1 SGHTS and CDR2 YDEGEE. Here the CDR3 DNA reads TGTGCCAGCAGCTTGGAACTAGGACCCACAGATACGCAGTATTTT. This sequence encodes CASSLELGPTDTQYF.